The entry below gives a single T cell receptor (beta chain) sequence along with its context. This clonotype showed up many times. The antigen this receptor binds is unknown. The input lacks base qualities; no much larger clone sits a single base away. The ophthalmopathy patients had moderately to severely active disease, with a Clinical Activity Score of 3 or higher, a NOSPECS grade of 4 or higher, and a disease duration of less than 3 months. Patients were excluded if they had other autoimmune diseases, uncontrolled infections, pregnancy or lactation. Clinical symptoms, serum thyroxine, TRAb, thyroid ultrasound and orbital computed tomography formed the basis of the diagnosis. Ficoll-Paque density gradient centrifugation was used to isolate PBMCs from around 10 ml of fresh peripheral blood. Total RNA was extracted with Trizol reagent and quality-checked on an Agilent 2100 Bioanalyzer. The source of the sample is a study of Graves' ophthalmopathy and Graves' hyperthyroidism (dated by TCRdb to between 2018 and 2020). For the study in its entirety: Peripheral blood was collected at initial diagnosis, before any treatment. Following sample collection, hyperthyroidism patients were given methimazole at a starting dose of 30 mg daily, and ophthalmopathy patients were given high-dose intravenous methylprednisolone. In roughly 6 hyperthyroidism patients, the T-cell repertoire of thyroid tissue was compared with the T-cell repertoire of blood. In total, some 130 blood samples were TCR-sequenced: roughly 45 ophthalmopathy, over 70 hyperthyroidism and about 17 hyperthyroidism-to-ophthalmopathy patients. For training and testing, the approximately 92 patients in the discovery cohort were randomly divided in a 7:3 ratio. To tell Graves' ophthalmopathy apart from Graves' hyperthyroidism, and to predict which patients would progress to ophthalmopathy, the study relied on TCR beta repertoire signatures. To explore V-J signatures distinguishing ophthalmopathy from hyperthyroidism, a discovery set of 100 patients (fewer than 45 ophthalmopathy, roughly 55 stable hyperthyroidism) was enrolled. An independent validation cohort comprised some 19 hyperthyroidism patients and 15 to 17 patients who later progressed from hyperthyroidism to ophthalmopathy. Broad study findings and their caveats: In validation, the model predicted ophthalmopathy progression with about 70% sensitivity and approximately 72% specificity; some 13 predicted patients were CT-confirmed with GO in a median of approximately six months. Most expanded thyroid clonotypes with a frequency above 0.001 also appeared in blood, which suggests that blood repertoires may reflect the immune response in the thyroid. Sample size was not predetermined statistically, and investigators were not blinded to group allocation. The 13-signature model separated ophthalmopathy from stable hyperthyroidism with 87.88% sensitivity and 81.08% specificity in cross-validation, and 80%/75% in the test set.

For repertoire sequencing, the TCR beta CDR3 regions were amplified from RNA transcripts. The first round was an RT-PCR using HTBI primers with the Qiagen OneStep RT-PCR kit, and this first round was followed by a second-round multiplex PCR, then size selection and purification. Sequencing of the libraries was carried out on an Illumina HiSeq2000 in paired-end mode with 100 bp reads. The original pipeline was this. Reads were processed with SOAPnuke, discarding reads with adapters, uncalled bases, mean Phred below 15, or no exact constant-primer or identifier match. COPE v1.2.5 was used to merge the high-quality paired reads. Each unique nucleotide sequence was treated as a clonotype, and MiTCR v1.1 was used to align the clonotypes to the IMGT TRB V, D and J references. The analysis was limited to V-J combinations with a frequency above 0.0001, which together covered 99% to 99.2% of the repertoires. A TCR clonal expansion and chaos score per V-J combination was defined as the ratio of F50 clonal expansion to chaos observed in the TCRdist matrix. Features were reduced by Welch's t-statistics and random forest to over 10 V-J combinations, which fed a naive Bayes classifier. Thyroid-blood repertoire similarity was quantified with the Morisita-Horn index. TCRdb trimmed public reads at Q25 via fastp, called clones via MiXCR and kept in-frame beta chains. CDR3 protein duplicates are merged, each entry listing the most common genes and DNA. V and J calls and clone size were set by TCRdb, not the authors. Recorded for this sample are roughly 500,000 distinct CDR3 sequences; around 14% of them occurred a single time. The ten largest clones capture about 9.4% of the sample.

The sequenced sample consisted of blood. The TCR sequence derives from a woman in her twenties or thirties with Graves' ophthalmopathy. Donor details come from another sample of the same person, matched by shared clones.

CDR3 loop: CASTSTSLANYGYTF. The DNA is as follows: TGTGCCAGCACCTCGACAAGTTTAGCTAACTATGGCTACACCTTC. The sequence links TRBV7-2 to TRBJ1-2, with an unclear D gene assignment. In the germline V gene, CDR1 corresponds to SGHTA and CDR2 to FQGNSA. The CDR3 goes from the cysteine to the phenylalanine over 15 residues. Just the 45-base CDR3 DNA is kept, in frame starting at base 1. The junction carries 15 bases between V and J, which are trimmed by 7 bases and 0 bases respectively.